This TCR beta chain comes out of a study of cytomegalovirus exposure and HLA in healthy donors. Across the study: The 120 validation repertoires, a later analysis reported, used the same platform as the 600 to 700 repertoires from the first cohort. Regarding the study as a whole: Subsequent analysis of the approximately 130 validation repertoires found a tendency for first-cohort TCR clusters to co-occur.

The assay was immunoSEQ multiplex PCR, and TCRdb's table has in-frame clones only and misses some. The sample has fewer than 200,000 clones; 86% are singletons. Of note for this clone: Antigen unknown.

CDR1 and CDR2 from the germline V gene are MNHNS and SASEGT. V lost 6 bases, J lost 4 bases, and 9 bases stayed unmatched. The CDR3 has 15 residues. The gene calls are TRBV6-1 and TRBJ1-5; 7 nucleotides align to TRBD1. Sequenced input: PBMCs. The sequence came from a woman aged 18-29 years in good health and CMV-seronegative. CDR3 DNA: TGTGCCAGCAGGGAACAGGGGACCCTAAATCAGCCCCAGCATTTT. Encoded protein: CASREQGTLNQPQHF.